Listed here are 16 T cell receptor beta chains from one sample, sequenced in a study of blood T cells in healthy people across ages. Combining a sample-barcoded 5' primer with a J-beta primer mix, a second PCR ran for 7 to 11 cycles. TCRdb called the 5' RACE reads again in MiXCR, with one record for every CDR3 protein. In the table there are roughly 1,100,000 distinct CDR3 sequences, almost 25% of which are singletons. These same records also appear under a second study, on T cells of mothers and their children.

The sequencing input was blood. These receptors originate from a girl aged 2 to 10 in good health.

The chain recombines TRBV7-2 with TRBJ2-3; D is unresolved. In germline, CDR1 is SGHTA, CDR2 FQGNSA. V was pared by 2 bases and J by 3 bases, with 6 bases between. The length of the CDR3 is 13 residues. CDR3 loop: CASSLFVTDTQYF. In DNA, the CDR3 is TGTGCCAGCAGCTTATTTGTAACAGATACGCAGTATTTT.

J is TRBJ1-1 and V is TRBV20-1; D gene ambiguous. The CDR3 is 10 amino acids. Germline CDR1 DFQATT, CDR2 SNEGSKA (reference sequence). Trimming shortened V by 3 bases and J by 7 bases, and 6 bases separated the two germline ends. The CDR3 spells CSARDLEAFF. In DNA, the CDR3 is TGCAGTGCTAGGGACCTTGAAGCTTTCTTT.

This clonotype came up a few times. The chain uses TRBV7-8 and TRBJ1-5, with 8 bases lining up with TRBD1. Germline assignment: CDR1 SGHVS and CDR2 FQNEAQ. The CDR3 sequence is 15 residues long. Trimming at V came to 4 bases and at J to 5 bases, leaving 7 bases not matched to a gene. CDR3 amino acids: CASSSAPGQDQPQHF. DNA of the CDR3: TGTGCCAGCAGCTCTGCTCCGGGACAGGATCAGCCCCAGCATTTT.

This clonotype was seen only a few times. The chain couples TRBV7-9 to TRBJ2-5; no clear D. CDR3 length: 16 residues. Trimming removed 4 bases from V and 1 base from J, with 16 bases in between. Germline CDR1 SEHNR, CDR2 FQNEAQ (reference sequence). The CDR3 nucleotides read TGTGCCAGCAGCTCCATGGCCGGTTTGCCCCAAGAGACCCAGTACTTC. As protein: CASSSMAGLPQETQYF.

The gene calls are TRBV29-1 and TRBJ2-4; the match to TRBD1 covers 8 bases. Per germline, CDR1 SQVTM and CDR2 ANQGSEA. CDR3 length equals 13 residues. V gave up 4 bases and J gave up 7 bases; unmatched junction bases: 6. The CDR3 here is CSVAVGQGNIQYF. CDR3 coding DNA: TGCAGCGTTGCGGTTGGACAGGGTAACATTCAGTACTTC.

This clonotype was counted only a few times. The chain couples TRBV25-1 to TRBJ2-7, with 15 bases that match TRBD2. There are 21 residues in the CDR3. The germline V gene has CDR1 MGHDK and CDR2 SYGVNS. J gave up 6 bases and V 0 bases, and 18 bases lay outside the gene matches. CDR3 residues: CASSEYFGGLGLAGGLAEQYF. DNA for the CDR3: TGTGCCAGCAGTGAATATTTCGGGGGCTTGGGACTAGCGGGAGGTTTAGCCGAGCAGTACTTC.

This clonotype was counted a few times. The chain couples TRBV4-2 to TRBJ2-1; 9 bases fit TRBD2. The CDR3 sequence is 15 residues long. V dropped 3 bases and J dropped 10; count of bases not matched to a gene: 10. Germline assignment: CDR1 LGHNA and CDR2 YNFKEQ. The CDR3 spells CASSQYSGRTGEQFF. The CDR3 DNA sequence: TGTGCCAGCAGCCAGTATAGCGGGAGAACGGGGGAGCAGTTCTTC.

On this clonotype itself: The junction shows a germline mismatch at one end, possibly a read error. This chain joins TRBV19 and TRBJ2-7; 7 bases align to TRBD1. The CDR3 covers 15 residues. The germline CDR1 and CDR2 sequences are LNHDA and SQIVND (reference sequence). The CDR3, as DNA: TGTGCCAGTAGTACCGGACAGGCCTACTCCTACGAGCAGCACTTC. It translates to CASSTGQAYSYEQHF.

V and J are TRBV5-1 and TRBJ2-7; 7 nucleotides align to TRBD1. Germline V gene lookup returns CDR1 SGHRS and CDR2 YFSETQ. V trimming: 2 bases; J trimming: 9 bases; junction bases outside the gene matches: 8. The CDR3 runs to 13 residues. The CDR3 is CASSLNRGKRQYF. The DNA of the CDR3 is TGCGCCAGCAGCTTAAACAGGGGAAAAAGGCAGTACTTC.

This clonotype showed up just a few times. The chain employs TRBV29-1 and TRBJ2-3; no definite D call. The CDR3 has 11 amino acids. Per germline, CDR1 SQVTM and CDR2 ANQGSEA. With 6 bases removed from V and 6 bases from J, the gap between germline ends came to 10 bases. Written as DNA, the CDR3 is TGCAGCGTCTTGCTCGGTGATACGCAGTATTTT. Its protein is CSVLLGDTQYF.

Only a few counts were recorded for this clonotype. This chain's CDR3 is CSVRQGGGGNEQFF. Written as DNA, the CDR3 is TGCAGCGTTCGCCAAGGCGGGGGGGGAAATGAGCAGTTCTTC. The V gene is TRBV29-1, the J gene TRBJ2-1; 9 bases match TRBD2. Per the germline V gene, CDR1 is SQVTM and CDR2 is ANQGSEA. This CDR3 has 14 residues. J was trimmed by 7 bases and V by 5 bases; bases with no gene match: 9.

This clonotype was counted between two and nine times. This sequence joins TRBV7-2 and TRBJ1-5, with TRBD1 matching over 8 bases. The V segment lost 3 bases and the J segment 5 bases; nucleotides outside the gene matches: 6. Per germline, CDR1 SGHTA and CDR2 FQGNSA. The CDR3 consists of 15 residues. The CDR3 region has the DNA TGTGCCAGCAGCTTCACGGGACAGGCAGATCAGCCCCAGCATTTT. It yields the protein CASSFTGQADQPQHF.

The V gene is TRBV9, the J gene TRBJ1-1, with D perhaps matching TRBD1 (5 bases). The CDR3 extends over 14 amino acids. The germline gives CDR1 SGDLS, CDR2 YYNGEE. V lost 3 bases, J lost 4 bases, and 13 bases lay in between. The DNA of the CDR3 is TGTGCCAGCAGCGCGAACGTGGGGGGCACTGAAGCTTTCTTT. Translation gives CASSANVGGTEAFF.

This clonotype was seen a handful of times. The chain employs TRBV7-8 and TRBJ2-1; D remains unclear. The CDR3 extends over 15 amino acids. The germline CDR1 and CDR2 sequences are SGHVS and FQNEAQ. Trimming took off 6 bases at V and 7 bases at J, with 19 bases between the two ends. DNA of the CDR3: TGTGCCAGCAGTTCCACACCAGTTTTATCAAATGAGCAGTTCTTC. This encodes CASSSTPVLSNEQFF.

This clonotype was recorded once. This chain links TRBV27 with TRBJ2-1, with 11 bases identical to TRBD2. This CDR3 spans 17 amino acids. The J segment lost 3 bases and the V segment lost 2 bases, leaving 6 bases of the junction unmatched. Germline CDR1 is MNHEY and CDR2 is SMNVEV (reference sequence). This chain's CDR3 is CASSLLLTSGNYNEQFF. The CDR3 DNA sequence: TGTGCCAGCAGTTTACTCCTGACTAGCGGGAACTACAATGAGCAGTTCTTC.

This clonotype occurred a few times. The chain recombines TRBV29-1 with TRBJ2-1; possible D gene TRBD1, 6 bases. The V and J ends lost 6 bases and 8 bases respectively, with 17 bases between them. Germline V gives CDR1 SQVTM, CDR2 ANQGSEA. The CDR3 covers 13 residues. The CDR3: CSVGTPYGDEQFF. The CDR3 coding sequence is TGCAGCGTCGGGACACCCTACGGAGATGAGCAGTTCTTC.